The 16 T cell receptor beta chains presented below share a single source sample, sequenced in a study of blood T cell repertoires in COVID-19. Profiling relied on immunoSEQ multiplex PCR, and the TCRdb table lists in-frame clones only, not all of them. Altogether fewer than 700,000 clones are present, around nine tenths being singletons, with the ten largest covering 7.5% to 9.5%. Sample: peripheral blood. The source is a woman aged 50 to 60 with COVID-19, enrolled during active disease.

The J gene is TRBJ2-1, the V gene TRBV7-2; 12 nucleotides match TRBD2. This CDR3 spans 18 amino acids. Germline values: CDR1 SGHTA, CDR2 FQGNSA. Trimming took 5 bases from V and 7 from J; bases not matched to a gene: 15. CDR3 protein: CASSPRYLAGGPGNEQFF. The CDR3 DNA sequence: TGTGCCAGCAGCCCTAGATACCTAGCGGGGGGGCCTGGAAATGAGCAGTTCTTC.

CDR3 bases: TGCGCCAGCAGCTTGGGGGGGCCCACTGAGCAGTACTTC. Its translation: CASSLGGPTEQYF. The chain uses TRBV5-1 and TRBJ2-7; a possible D gene is TRBD1 (6 bases). Germline lookup yields CDR1 SGHRS and CDR2 YFSETQ. This CDR3 is built from 13 residues. V was trimmed by 0 bases and J by 7 bases, leaving 11 bases between them.

The chain employs TRBV4-2 and TRBJ2-2, with D unresolved. CDR1 and CDR2 (germline): LGHNA, YNFKEQ. This CDR3 comprises 15 residues. Trimming pared 0 bases from V and 3 bases from J, leaving 8 bases between. CDR3 protein: CASSQEATDTGELFF. The CDR3 bases are TGTGCCAGCAGCCAAGAAGCCACCGACACCGGGGAGCTGTTTTTT.

The CDR3 sequence is CASSWRGMDEKLFF. CDR3 DNA sequence: TGTGCCAGCAGCTGGAGGGGCATGGATGAAAAACTGTTTTTT. V usage is TRBV11-2 and J usage is TRBJ1-4; D perhaps matches TRBD1 (5 bases). Germline V lookup: CDR1 SGHAT, CDR2 FQNNGV. Trimming cost V 4 bases and J 6 bases, with 12 bases left between them. This CDR3 has 14 amino acids.

V is TRBV12-3 or TRBV12-4 and J is TRBJ1-2; TRBD1 matches at 8 bases. The CDR3 contains 13 residues. Trimming removed 8 bases from V and 2 bases from J; junction bases left unmatched: 4. CDR3 residues: CASLGQGNYGYTF. The CDR3 DNA reads as TGTGCCAGCCTAGGACAGGGAAACTATGGCTACACCTTC.

The chain combines TRBV7-9 with TRBJ2-5; unclear D gene. The length of the CDR3 is 14 residues. Germline V gives CDR1 SEHNR, CDR2 FQNEAQ (reference sequence). V was cut by 4 bases and J by 0 bases, with 9 bases left in between. The CDR3: CASSSTEYQETQYF. Here the CDR3 DNA reads TGTGCCAGCAGCTCCACAGAGTACCAAGAGACCCAGTACTTC.

The chain employs TRBV2 and TRBJ2-1; TRBD1 matches 10 bases. Germline loops: CDR1 SNHLY, CDR2 FYNNEI. The CDR3 runs to 15 residues. Unmatched junction bases numbered 6, after V lost 3 bases and J lost 7 bases. The CDR3 DNA reads as TGTGCCAGCAGTGACTGGGGACAGGGGACGAATGAGCAGTTCTTC. It codes for CASSDWGQGTNEQFF.

J is TRBJ1-6 and V is TRBV27; 7 bases match TRBD1. This CDR3 has 18 residues. From germline, CDR1 is MNHEY and CDR2 SMNVEV (reference sequence). Trimming removed 0 bases from V and 3 bases from J; junction bases left unmatched: 8. The CDR3 here is CASSLSPITGDYNSPLHF. The CDR3, as DNA: TGTGCCAGCAGTTTATCCCCTATCACAGGGGACTATAATTCACCCCTCCACTTT.

The rearrangement uses TRBV5-1 and TRBJ1-4; 7 positions agree with TRBD1. This CDR3 is 16 amino acids long. J gave up 8 bases and V 4 bases, and 14 bases lay outside the gene matches. Germline CDR1 and CDR2: SGHRS and YFSETQ. CDR3 sequence reads: CASSAGTQGGAEKLFF. The CDR3 DNA reads as TGCGCCAGCAGCGCGGGCACCCAGGGGGGAGCAGAAAAACTGTTTTTT.

The chain uses TRBV18 and TRBJ1-1, with 8 bases identical to TRBD1. V lost 4 bases and J lost 5; bases outside the gene matches: 9. Germline V lookup: CDR1 KGHSH, CDR2 LQKENI. The CDR3 runs 15 residues. CDR3 sequence reads: CASSRTGGFGTEAFF. For the CDR3, the DNA is TGTGCCAGCTCACGAACAGGGGGGTTTGGAACTGAAGCTTTCTTT.

The chain has TRBV7-9 and TRBJ2-5; D call uncertain. Trimming cost V 3 bases and J 5 bases, with 13 bases left between them. Per the germline V gene, CDR1 is SEHNR and CDR2 is FQNEAQ (reference sequence). The CDR3 extends over 14 amino acids. CDR3 sequence (DNA): TGTGCCAGCAGCTTGACTCTTACGGTGGAGACCCAGTACTTC. This codes for CASSLTLTVETQYF. The full variable domain, in which reference TRBV7-9 and TRBJ2-5 provide the parts outside the CDR3, is DTGVSQNPRHKITKRGQNVTFRCDPISEHNRLYWYRQTLGQGPEFLTYFQNEAQLEKSRLLSDRFSAERPKGSFSTLEIQRTEQGDSAMYLCASSLTLTVETQYFGPGTRLLVL.

This rearrangement joins TRBV2 to TRBJ1-2, with D unresolved. CDR3 length equals 14 residues. Germline V CDR1 and CDR2: SNHLY, FYNNEI. V dropped 8 bases and J dropped 6 bases, with 19 bases sitting between them. CDR3 DNA: TGTGCCAGCCACGGCCCTTGGTTGGGCCATGGCTACACCTTC. Translating it yields CASHGPWLGHGYTF.

The chain links TRBV5-4 to TRBJ2-1; 10 nucleotides line up with TRBD2. CDR1 is SGHNT and CDR2 is YYREEE in the germline V gene (reference sequence). The CDR3 is made up of 17 amino acids. Trimming at V came to 0 bases and at J to 8 bases, leaving 11 bases not matched to a gene. CDR3 loop: CASSLDGVAGGRDEQFF. The CDR3 coding sequence is TGTGCCAGCAGCTTGGATGGGGTAGCGGGGGGCCGAGATGAGCAGTTCTTC.

The chain uses TRBV30 and TRBJ2-3, with TRBD1 matching 7 bases. Trimming took 4 bases from V and 1 from J; bases not matched to a gene: 5. The germline CDR1 and CDR2 sequences are GTSNPN and SVGIG (reference sequence). The CDR3 sequence is 14 residues long. As DNA, the CDR3 is TGTGCCTGGATTGGGACAGACGGCACAGATACGCAGTATTTT. Translating it yields CAWIGTDGTDTQYF.

V is TRBV5-6 and J is TRBJ2-3, with a tentative D call TRBD2 (6 bases). The ends were cut back, 2 bases at V and 4 bases at J, with 11 bases in the middle. Looked up from germline, CDR1 is SGHDT and CDR2 is YYEEEE. The CDR3 length is 14 residues. CDR3 sequence: CASSFGGTPDTQYF. In DNA form, the CDR3 reads TGTGCCAGCAGCTTCGGAGGGACCCCAGATACGCAGTATTTT.

The chain links TRBV5-1 to TRBJ2-2; 7 bases align to TRBD2. V trimming: 0 bases; J trimming: 4 bases; junction bases outside the gene matches: 6. The CDR3 loop spans 16 amino acids. CDR1 is SGHRS, CDR2 YFSETQ, per germline. The CDR3 region is CASSLGLAVVTGELFF. The CDR3 DNA is TGCGCCAGCAGCTTGGGACTAGCTGTGGTCACCGGGGAGCTGTTTTTT.